This is a list of T cell receptor beta chains from one sample in a study of cytomegalovirus exposure and HLA in healthy donors. Using immunoSEQ multiplex PCR, the repertoire was profiled, and TCRdb retains in-frame clones only, with some absent. The sample contains some 200,000 clones, roughly 60% of which appear only once. Sample: PBMCs. These receptors all stem from a man between 35 and 55 years old in good health and CMV-seronegative. CDR3s include the opening cysteine and the closing phenylalanine or tryptophan. A D gene is named only where the DNA matches it firmly. A clone size is listed for some rows: how often the clone was seen (once, few, many), or a class if it is expanded.

v_call,d_call,j_call,clone_size,cdr3_aa,cdr3_nt
TRBV11-1,.,TRBJ2-3,few,CASSSRQSSTDTQYF,TGTGCCAGCAGCTCGCGACAGTCTAGCACAGATACGCAGTATTTT
TRBV19,.,TRBJ2-3,.,CASTPPLRAGSTDTQYF,TGTGCCAGTACGCCCCCTCTTCGCGCAGGGAGCACAGATACGCAGTATTTT
TRBV5-4,.,TRBJ1-1,.,CASSYRVPNTEAFF,TGTGCCAGCAGCTACAGGGTCCCGAACACTGAAGCTTTCTTT
TRBV5-4,.,TRBJ1-1,.,CASSSSGISNTEAFF,TGTGCCAGCAGCTCGTCAGGGATCTCGAACACTGAAGCTTTCTTT
TRBV7-2,.,TRBJ1-1,.,CASSLLSPGDTEAFF,TGTGCCAGCAGCTTGCTATCCCCAGGGGACACTGAAGCTTTCTTT
TRBV7-9,TRBD1,TRBJ1-6,once,CASGQGAFGGLHF,TGTGCCAGCGGACAGGGGGCGTTCGGGGGCCTCCACTTT
TRBV6-1,.,TRBJ2-5,.,CASSLSGTHQETQYF,TGTGCCAGCAGTTTATCCGGGACACACCAAGAGACCCAGTACTTC
TRBV7-2,.,TRBJ2-3,.,CASSPGRLLSTDTQYF,TGTGCCAGCAGCCCAGGGCGCCTCCTTAGCACAGATACGCAGTATTTT
TRBV19,.,TRBJ2-3,.,CASSSVRGVSTDTQYF,TGTGCCAGTAGTAGCGTCAGGGGGGTTAGCACAGATACGCAGTATTTT
TRBV5-1,.,TRBJ1-1,.,CASSLVGGLNTEAFF,TGCGCCAGCAGCTTGGTGGGGGGGCTGAACACTGAAGCTTTCTTT
TRBV27,.,TRBJ1-4,.,CASSFTVFATNEKLFF,TGTGCCAGCAGTTTCACGGTGTTTGCAACTAATGAAAAACTGTTTTTT
TRBV15,TRBD1,TRBJ1-4,.,CATSSWTGTNEKLFF,TGTGCCACCAGCAGCTGGACAGGTACAAATGAAAAACTGTTTTTT
TRBV6-5,.,TRBJ1-1,.,CASTLPGVNTEAFF,TGTGCCAGCACCTTACCCGGGGTGAACACTGAAGCTTTCTTT
TRBV5-6,TRBD1,TRBJ1-5,.,CASSSRGLRQPQHF,TGTGCCAGCAGCTCCAGGGGGCTGCGTCAGCCCCAGCATTTT
TRBV5-1,TRBD2,TRBJ2-1,.,CASSLGGGGPGEQFF,TGCGCCAGCAGCTTGGGGGGCGGGGGGCCAGGTGAGCAGTTCTTC
TRBV5-5,TRBD1,TRBJ2-1,few,CASSWTGDNEQFF,TGTGCCAGCAGTTGGACAGGGGACAATGAGCAGTTCTTC
TRBV4-1,.,TRBJ1-1,few,CASSPSTSTEAFF,TGCGCCAGCAGCCCATCGACAAGCACTGAAGCTTTCTTT